This T cell receptor beta chain was found in a study of T-cell memory formation after mild COVID-19. Trimming stripped 0 bases from V and 0 bases from J, with 16 bases between. This CDR3 is 19 amino acids long. Germline loops: CDR1 SGHRS, CDR2 YFSETQ. TCRdb itself ran the 5' RACE reads through MiXCR, one entry per CDR3 protein. Of about 350,000 distinct CDR3 sequences detected, around 30% appear once; the ten largest clones hold roughly 13%. Comments on this clonotype: Its antigen is not identified.

The study, taken as a whole, reports: Whether day 37 second-wave clones are SARS-CoV-2-specific was not confirmed. Pre-infection memory contained some responding clones, which suggested that cross-reactive memory had joined.

Sequencing used PBMCs or a T cell subset sorted from them (not recorded which). The chain combines TRBV5-1 with TRBJ2-6; perhaps TRBD1 as D (5 bases). The clonotype was recovered from an adult woman who had mild COVID-19 (a few samples of this study predate the infection). Cell type and time point are not known. The CDR3 spells CASSLGWTSERSGANVLTF. CDR3 bases: TGCGCCAGCAGCTTGGGTTGGACATCCGAACGCTCTGGGGCCAACGTCCTGACTTTC.